Listed below are T cell receptor beta chains from one sample, sequenced in a study of tumor-infiltrating lymphocytes in oesophageal squamous cell carcinoma. One entry per CDR3 protein results from TCRdb running MiXCR on the PCR reads. This table holds more than 15,000 distinct CDR3 sequences, around 43% found once. The material sequenced was normal esophageal tissue next to the tumor. These receptors all come from a female donor with esophageal squamous cell carcinoma. Both conserved end residues are part of each CDR3.

V | CDR3
TRBV12-3/TRBV12-4 | CASSGQGQGINEQFF
TRBV6-1 | CASRARWGGQETQYF
TRBV7-6 | CASGEAGGNYNEQFF
TRBV7-2 | CASSLGVAVTDTQYF
TRBV5-6 | CASTIGPQSGTQYF
TRBV2 | CASSLRTGNNSPLHF
TRBV28 | CASSLGTPGAFF
TRBV2 | CASTMGGTEGQPQHF
TRBV7-9 | CASSLLAANTGELYF
TRBV12-3/TRBV12-4 | CASSPTQVGENKQYF
TRBV7-2 | CASSSIGTVQGAEQYF
TRBV12-3/TRBV12-4 | CASTHTTLGGPTEAFF
TRBV10-1 | CASSDPSDRGGIQYF
TRBV15 | CATSRSLGLAGGGDEQYF
TRBV6-1 | CASRMSGGLQETQYF
TRBV6-6 | CASSYSIWGTQYF
TRBV7-6 | CASSYSSGRASYEQYF
TRBV7-2 | CASSPPAGANVLTF
TRBV7-2 | CASSFERNEQFF
TRBV7-3 | CASSPREAEGDEQFF
TRBV6-5 | CASSYYHRTDEQYF
TRBV11-1 | CASSPGTLGTQETQYF
TRBV14 | CASSPQSLAGLYYNEQFF
TRBV7-3 | CASSVWDGAQQYF